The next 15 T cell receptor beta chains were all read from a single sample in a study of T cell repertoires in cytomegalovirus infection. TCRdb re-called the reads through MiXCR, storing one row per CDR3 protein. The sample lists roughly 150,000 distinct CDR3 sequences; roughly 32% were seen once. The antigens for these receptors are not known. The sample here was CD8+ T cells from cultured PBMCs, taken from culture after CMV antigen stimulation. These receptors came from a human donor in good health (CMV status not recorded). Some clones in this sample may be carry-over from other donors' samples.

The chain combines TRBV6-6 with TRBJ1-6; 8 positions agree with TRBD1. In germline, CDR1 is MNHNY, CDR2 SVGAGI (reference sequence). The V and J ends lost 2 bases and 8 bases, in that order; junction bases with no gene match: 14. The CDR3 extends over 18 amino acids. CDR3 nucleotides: TGTGCCAGCAGTTACCCTCCCTGGCGGGACAGGCCGGATTCACCCCTCCACTTT. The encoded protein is CASSYPPWRDRPDSPLHF.

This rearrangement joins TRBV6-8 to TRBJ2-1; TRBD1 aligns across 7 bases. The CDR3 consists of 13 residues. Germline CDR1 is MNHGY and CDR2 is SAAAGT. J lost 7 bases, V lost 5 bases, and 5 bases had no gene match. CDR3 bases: TGTGCCAGCAGTGTTACAGGGGAAAATGAGCAGTTCTTC. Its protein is CASSVTGENEQFF.

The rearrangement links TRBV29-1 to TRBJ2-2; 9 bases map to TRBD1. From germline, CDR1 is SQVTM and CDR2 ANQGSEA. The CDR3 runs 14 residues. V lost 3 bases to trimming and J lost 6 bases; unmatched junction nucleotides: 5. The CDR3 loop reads CSVDLQGAPGELFF. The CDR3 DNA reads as TGCAGCGTTGATTTACAGGGGGCGCCCGGGGAGCTGTTTTTT.

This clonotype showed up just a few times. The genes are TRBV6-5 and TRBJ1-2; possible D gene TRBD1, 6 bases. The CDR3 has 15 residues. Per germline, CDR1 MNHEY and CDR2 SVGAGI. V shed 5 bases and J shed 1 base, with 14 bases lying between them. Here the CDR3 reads CASSQGPNLNYGYTF. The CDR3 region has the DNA TGTGCCAGCAGTCAGGGGCCCAACCTTAACTATGGCTACACCTTC.

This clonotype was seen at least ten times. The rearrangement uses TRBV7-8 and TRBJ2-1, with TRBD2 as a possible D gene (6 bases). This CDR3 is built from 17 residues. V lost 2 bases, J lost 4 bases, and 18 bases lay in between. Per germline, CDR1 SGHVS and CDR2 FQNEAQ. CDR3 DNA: TGTGCCAGCAGCTTACGTGTGGGGGGTACCTATTACAATGAGCAGTTCTTC. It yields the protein CASSLRVGGTYYNEQFF.

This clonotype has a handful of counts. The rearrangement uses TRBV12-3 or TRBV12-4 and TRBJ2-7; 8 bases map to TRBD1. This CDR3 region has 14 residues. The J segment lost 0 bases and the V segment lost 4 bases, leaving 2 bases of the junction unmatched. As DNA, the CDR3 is TGTGCCAGCAGTTGGACAGGGCACTCCTACGAGCAGTACTTC. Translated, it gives CASSWTGHSYEQYF.

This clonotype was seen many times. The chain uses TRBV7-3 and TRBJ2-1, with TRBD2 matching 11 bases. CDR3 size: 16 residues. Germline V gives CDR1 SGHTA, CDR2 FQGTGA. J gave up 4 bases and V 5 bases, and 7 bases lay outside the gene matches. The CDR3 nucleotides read TGTGCCAGCAGCCTAGAGACTAGCGGGGCGTACAATGAGCAGTTCTTC. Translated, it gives CASSLETSGAYNEQFF.

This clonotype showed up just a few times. The CDR3 coding sequence is TGTGCCAGCAGCCAAGTGGCAGGGGCTTACGAGCAGTACTTC. This translates into CASSQVAGAYEQYF. This chain uses TRBV3-1 with TRBJ2-7; a weak D match, TRBD1 (6 bases). Trimming took off 1 base at V and 4 bases at J, with 11 bases between the two ends. The V gene's germline CDR1 is LGHDT and CDR2 YNNKEL (reference sequence). The CDR3 is 14 amino acids.

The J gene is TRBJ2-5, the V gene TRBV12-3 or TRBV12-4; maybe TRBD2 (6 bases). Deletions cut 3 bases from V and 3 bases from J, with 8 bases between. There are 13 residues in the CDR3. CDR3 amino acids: CASSFSGEETQYF. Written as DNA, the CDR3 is TGTGCCAGCAGTTTTAGCGGTGAAGAGACCCAGTACTTC.

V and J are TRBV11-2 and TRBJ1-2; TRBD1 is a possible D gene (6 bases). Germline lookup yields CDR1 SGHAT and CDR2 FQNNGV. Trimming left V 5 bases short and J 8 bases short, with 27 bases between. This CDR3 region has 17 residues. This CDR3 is CASSPRTVASLWLGYTF. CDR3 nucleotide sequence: TGTGCCAGCAGCCCAAGGACAGTAGCAAGTCTATGGTTGGGCTACACCTTC. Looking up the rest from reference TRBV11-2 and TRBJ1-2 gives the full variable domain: EAGVAQSPRYKIIEKRQSVAFWCNPISGHATLYWYQQILGQGPKLLIQFQNNGVVDDSQLPKDRFSAERLKGVDSTLKIQPAKLEDSAVYLCASSPRTVASLWLGYTFGSGTRLTVV.

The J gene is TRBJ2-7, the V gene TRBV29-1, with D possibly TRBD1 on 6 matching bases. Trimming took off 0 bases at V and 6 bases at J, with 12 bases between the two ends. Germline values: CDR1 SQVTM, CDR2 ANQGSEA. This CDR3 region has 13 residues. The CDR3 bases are TGCAGCGTTGAAGATCTAACAGGGATCGAGCAGTACTTC. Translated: CSVEDLTGIEQYF.

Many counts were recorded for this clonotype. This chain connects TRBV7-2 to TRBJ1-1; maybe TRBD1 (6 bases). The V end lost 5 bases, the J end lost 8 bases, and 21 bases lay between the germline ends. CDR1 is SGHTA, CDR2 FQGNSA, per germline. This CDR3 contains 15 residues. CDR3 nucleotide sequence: TGTGCCAGCAGCGGAACGTGGGGGGCGGCGGGGGAAGCTTTCTTT. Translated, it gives CASSGTWGAAGEAFF.

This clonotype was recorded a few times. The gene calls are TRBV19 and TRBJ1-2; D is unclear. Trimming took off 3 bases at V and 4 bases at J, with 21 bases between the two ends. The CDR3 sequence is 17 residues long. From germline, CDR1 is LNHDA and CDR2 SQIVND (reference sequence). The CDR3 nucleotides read TGTGCCAGTAGTATTCACCTTGCAGGCCAGTTGGGCTATGGCTACACCTTC. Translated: CASSIHLAGQLGYGYTF.

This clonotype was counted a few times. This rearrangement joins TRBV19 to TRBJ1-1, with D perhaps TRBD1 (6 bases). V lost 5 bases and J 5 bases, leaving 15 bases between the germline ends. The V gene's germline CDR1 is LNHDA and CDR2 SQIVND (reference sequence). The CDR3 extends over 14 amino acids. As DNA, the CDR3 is TGTGCCAGTAGTTACACGGACAGTGGAACTGAAGCTTTCTTT. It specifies CASSYTDSGTEAFF.

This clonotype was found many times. The CDR3 is CASNVMGLAGLQETQYF. CDR3 DNA sequence: TGTGCCAGCAATGTGATGGGACTAGCGGGGTTACAAGAGACCCAGTACTTC. This chain connects TRBV28 to TRBJ2-5, with 13 bases identical to TRBD2. Germline CDR1 is MDHEN and CDR2 is SYDVKM. J lost 2 bases, V lost 7 bases, and 10 bases had no gene match. The CDR3 is 17 amino acids.